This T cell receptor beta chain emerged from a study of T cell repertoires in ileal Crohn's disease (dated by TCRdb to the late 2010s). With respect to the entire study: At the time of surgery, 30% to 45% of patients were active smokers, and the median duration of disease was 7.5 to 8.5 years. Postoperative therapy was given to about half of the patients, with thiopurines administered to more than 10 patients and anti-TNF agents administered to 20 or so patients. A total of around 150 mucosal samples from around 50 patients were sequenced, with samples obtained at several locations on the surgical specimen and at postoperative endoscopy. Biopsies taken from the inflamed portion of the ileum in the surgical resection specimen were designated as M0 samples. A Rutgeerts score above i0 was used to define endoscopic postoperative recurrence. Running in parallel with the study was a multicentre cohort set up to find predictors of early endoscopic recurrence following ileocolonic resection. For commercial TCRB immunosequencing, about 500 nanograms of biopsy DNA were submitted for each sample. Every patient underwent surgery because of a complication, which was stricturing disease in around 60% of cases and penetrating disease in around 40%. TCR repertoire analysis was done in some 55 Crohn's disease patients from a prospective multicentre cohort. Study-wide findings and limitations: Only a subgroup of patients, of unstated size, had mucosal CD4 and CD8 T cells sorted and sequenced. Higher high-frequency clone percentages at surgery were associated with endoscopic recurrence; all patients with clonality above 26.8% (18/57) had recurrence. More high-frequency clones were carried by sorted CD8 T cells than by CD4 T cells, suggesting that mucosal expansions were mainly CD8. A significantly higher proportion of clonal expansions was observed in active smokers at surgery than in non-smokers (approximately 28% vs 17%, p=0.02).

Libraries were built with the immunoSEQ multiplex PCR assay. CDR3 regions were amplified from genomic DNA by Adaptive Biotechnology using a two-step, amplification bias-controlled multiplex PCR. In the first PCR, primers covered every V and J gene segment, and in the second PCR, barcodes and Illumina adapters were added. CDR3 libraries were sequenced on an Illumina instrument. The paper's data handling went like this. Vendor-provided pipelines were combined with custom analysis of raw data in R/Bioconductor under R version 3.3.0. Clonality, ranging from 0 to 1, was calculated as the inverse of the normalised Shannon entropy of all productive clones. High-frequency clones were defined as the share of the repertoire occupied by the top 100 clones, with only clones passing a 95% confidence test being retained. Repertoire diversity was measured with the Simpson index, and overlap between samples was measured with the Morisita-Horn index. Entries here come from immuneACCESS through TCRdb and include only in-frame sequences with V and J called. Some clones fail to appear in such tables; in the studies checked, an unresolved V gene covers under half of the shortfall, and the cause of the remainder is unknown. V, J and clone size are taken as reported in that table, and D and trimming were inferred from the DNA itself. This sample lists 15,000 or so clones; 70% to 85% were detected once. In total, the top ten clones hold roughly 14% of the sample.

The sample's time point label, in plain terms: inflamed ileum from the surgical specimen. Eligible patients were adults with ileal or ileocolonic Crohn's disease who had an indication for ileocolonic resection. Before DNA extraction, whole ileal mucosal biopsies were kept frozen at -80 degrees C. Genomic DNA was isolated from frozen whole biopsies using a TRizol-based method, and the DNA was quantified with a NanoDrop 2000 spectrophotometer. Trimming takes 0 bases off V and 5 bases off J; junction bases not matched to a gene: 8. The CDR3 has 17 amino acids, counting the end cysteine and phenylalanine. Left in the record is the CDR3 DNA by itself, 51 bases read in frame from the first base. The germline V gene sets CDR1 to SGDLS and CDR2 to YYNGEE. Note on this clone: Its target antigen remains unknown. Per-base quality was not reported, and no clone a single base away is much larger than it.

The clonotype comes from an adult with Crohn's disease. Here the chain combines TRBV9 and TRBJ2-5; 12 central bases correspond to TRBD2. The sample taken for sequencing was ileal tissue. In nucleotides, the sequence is TGTGCCAGCAGCGTAGGGGCTAGCGGGGGGGCCGTTGAGACCCAGTACTTC. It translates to CASSVGASGGAVETQYF.